The 3 T cell receptor beta chains below come from one sample, sequenced in a study of blood T cells in healthy people across ages. The authors ran a second PCR of roughly 6 to 12 cycles using a sample-barcoded 5' primer and a J-beta primer mix. MiXCR was run by TCRdb on the 5' RACE reads, yielding one entry per CDR3 protein. The sample yields approximately 800,000 distinct CDR3 sequences, under 80% seen once. The sequenced sample consisted of blood. These receptors all stem from a man aged 25-40 years in good health.

The chain recombines TRBV19 with TRBJ2-6; D remains unclear. Trimming removed 10 bases at V and 2 bases at J, with 12 bases between. This CDR3 has 14 residues. The V gene's germline CDR1 is LNHDA and CDR2 SQIVND (reference sequence). The chain's CDR3 is CATIQSAGANVLTF. CDR3 in DNA: TGTGCCACCATTCAATCAGCTGGGGCCAACGTCCTGACTTTC.

This clonotype appeared once. This rearrangement joins TRBV2 to TRBJ2-5; TRBD2 matches 9 bases. The CDR3 contains 16 residues. V lost 6 bases and J lost 1; bases outside the gene matches: 9. CDR1 and CDR2 (germline): SNHLY, FYNNEI. The CDR3 sequence: CASSPEGGLAQETQYF. As DNA, the CDR3 is TGTGCCAGCAGCCCCGAGGGGGGACTAGCCCAAGAGACCCAGTACTTC.

There are a few counts of this clonotype. The CDR3, as DNA: TGCAGCGTACCTGACGGGCCCCAAGAGACCCAGTACTTC. Translated: CSVPDGPQETQYF. This chain uses TRBV29-1 with TRBJ2-5, with D unresolved. Germline V gives CDR1 SQVTM, CDR2 ANQGSEA. This CDR3 contains 13 residues. The V end lost 6 bases, the J end lost 1 base, and 12 bases lay between the germline ends.